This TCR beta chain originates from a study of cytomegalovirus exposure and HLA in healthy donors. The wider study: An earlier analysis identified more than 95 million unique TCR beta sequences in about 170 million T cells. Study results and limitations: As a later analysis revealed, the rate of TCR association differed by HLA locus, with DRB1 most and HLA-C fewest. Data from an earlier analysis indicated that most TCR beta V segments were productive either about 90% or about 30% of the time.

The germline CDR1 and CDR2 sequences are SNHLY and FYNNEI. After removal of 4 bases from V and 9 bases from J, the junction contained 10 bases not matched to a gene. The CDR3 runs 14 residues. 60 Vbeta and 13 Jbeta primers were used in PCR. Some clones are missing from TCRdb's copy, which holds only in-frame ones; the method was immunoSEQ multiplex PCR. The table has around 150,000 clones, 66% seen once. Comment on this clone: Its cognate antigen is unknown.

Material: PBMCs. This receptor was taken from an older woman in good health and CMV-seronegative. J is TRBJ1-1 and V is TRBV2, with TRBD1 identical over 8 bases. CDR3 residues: CASSAIEQGGKAFF. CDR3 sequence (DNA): TGTGCCAGCAGTGCAATCGAACAGGGGGGAAAAGCTTTCTTT. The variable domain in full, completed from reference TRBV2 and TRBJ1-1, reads EPEVTQTPSHQVTQMGQEVILRCVPISNHLYFYWYRQILGQKVEFLVSFYNNEISEKSEIFDDQFSVERPDGSNFTLKIRSTKLEDSAMYFCASSAIEQGGKAFFGQGTRLTVV.